Below, 9 T cell receptor beta chains from the same sample are listed, as sequenced in a study of siplizumab effects on memory and regulatory T cells. Data came from immunoSEQ multiplex PCR; TCRdb stores just in-frame clones and leaves some out. The sample shows about 82,000 clones, approximately 88% of them seen only once. The sample taken for sequencing was Tregs sorted from blood. These receptors were collected from a human donor in good health.

The V and J genes are TRBV15 and TRBJ1-2, with TRBD1 as a possible D gene (6 bases). The CDR3 has 15 residues. Deletions cut 1 base from V and 3 bases from J, with 12 bases between. Germline lookup yields CDR1 LNHNV and CDR2 YYDKDF (reference sequence). The CDR3 sequence: CATSRGQVADYGYTF. CDR3 DNA: TGTGCCACCAGCAGAGGACAGGTAGCAGACTATGGCTACACCTTC.

The chain carries TRBV7-9 and TRBJ1-6; D is unclear. Germline V gene sequence: CDR1 SEHNR, CDR2 FQNEAQ (reference sequence). The CDR3 is 13 residues long. The germline V and J ends were trimmed by 2 bases and 7 bases, with 6 bases remaining between them. CDR3 DNA sequence: TGTGCCAGCAGCTTACACGACAATTCACCCCTCCACTTT. It yields the protein CASSLHDNSPLHF.

The CDR3 region is CASSHPSSPLHF. For the CDR3, the DNA is TGCGCCAGCAGCCATCCGAGTTCACCCCTCCACTTT. V is TRBV4-3 and J is TRBJ1-6; D unclear. This CDR3 spans 12 amino acids. Trimming left V 3 bases short and J 9 bases short, with 6 bases between. Looked up from germline, CDR1 is LGHNA and CDR2 is YSLEER.

Of note for this clone: This sample includes further DNA sequences coding for the same CDR3. The chain employs TRBV6-5 and TRBJ1-4; unclear D gene. The CDR3 contains 13 residues. Deletions cut 2 bases from V and 10 bases from J, with 11 bases between. Germline lookup yields CDR1 MNHEY and CDR2 SVGAGI. The CDR3 nucleotides are TGTGCCAGCAGTTACGCAGGATCGGGAAAACTGTTTTTT. Its translation: CASSYAGSGKLFF.

The J gene is TRBJ1-1, the V gene TRBV7-9; D uncertain. The CDR3 contains 12 residues. CDR1 is SEHNR, CDR2 FQNEAQ, per germline (reference sequence). V lost 5 bases and J lost 0, with 4 bases in between. The DNA of the CDR3 is TGTGCCAGCAGCCGGGTGAACACTGAAGCTTTCTTT. It is translated as CASSRVNTEAFF.

The chain combines TRBV2 with TRBJ1-2; 8 positions match TRBD1. This CDR3 is 14 amino acids long. Germline-derived CDR1 and CDR2 are SNHLY and FYNNEI. V shed 5 bases, J shed 4 bases, and the junction held 6 bases outside the gene matches. In DNA form, the CDR3 reads TGTGCCAGCAGTAAACCGGGACAGGCCTATGGCTACACCTTC. Its protein product is CASSKPGQAYGYTF.

The rearrangement joins TRBV6-5 to TRBJ1-6; D is possibly TRBD1 (6 bases). CDR1 and CDR2 from the germline V gene are MNHEY and SVGAGI. Deletions cut 3 bases from V and 8 bases from J, with 14 bases between. The CDR3 has 15 amino acids. CDR3 sequence: CASSYEGGWDSPLHF. The CDR3 region has the DNA TGTGCCAGCAGTTATGAGGGGGGCTGGGATTCACCCCTCCACTTT.

This chain uses TRBV2 with TRBJ2-6; TRBD1 matches at 9 bases. Germline-derived CDR1 and CDR2 are SNHLY and FYNNEI. The CDR3 is made up of 18 amino acids. The trim removed 5 bases at V and 2 bases at J, leaving 10 bases unmatched. The chain's CDR3 is CASSPIRDRVTGANVLTF. DNA for the CDR3: TGTGCCAGCAGTCCTATCCGGGACAGGGTTACTGGGGCCAACGTCCTGACTTTC.

J is TRBJ2-5 and V is TRBV5-1, with 8 bases aligning to TRBD2. The germline CDR1 and CDR2 sequences are SGHRS and YFSETQ. The CDR3 is 16 residues long. The junction had 15 bases not matched to a gene; V was cut back by 1 base and J by 10 bases. CDR3 sequence reads: CASSLWAGGLPNYQYF. The CDR3 coding sequence is TGCGCCAGCAGCTTGTGGGCGGGGGGACTCCCCAATTACCAGTACTTC.